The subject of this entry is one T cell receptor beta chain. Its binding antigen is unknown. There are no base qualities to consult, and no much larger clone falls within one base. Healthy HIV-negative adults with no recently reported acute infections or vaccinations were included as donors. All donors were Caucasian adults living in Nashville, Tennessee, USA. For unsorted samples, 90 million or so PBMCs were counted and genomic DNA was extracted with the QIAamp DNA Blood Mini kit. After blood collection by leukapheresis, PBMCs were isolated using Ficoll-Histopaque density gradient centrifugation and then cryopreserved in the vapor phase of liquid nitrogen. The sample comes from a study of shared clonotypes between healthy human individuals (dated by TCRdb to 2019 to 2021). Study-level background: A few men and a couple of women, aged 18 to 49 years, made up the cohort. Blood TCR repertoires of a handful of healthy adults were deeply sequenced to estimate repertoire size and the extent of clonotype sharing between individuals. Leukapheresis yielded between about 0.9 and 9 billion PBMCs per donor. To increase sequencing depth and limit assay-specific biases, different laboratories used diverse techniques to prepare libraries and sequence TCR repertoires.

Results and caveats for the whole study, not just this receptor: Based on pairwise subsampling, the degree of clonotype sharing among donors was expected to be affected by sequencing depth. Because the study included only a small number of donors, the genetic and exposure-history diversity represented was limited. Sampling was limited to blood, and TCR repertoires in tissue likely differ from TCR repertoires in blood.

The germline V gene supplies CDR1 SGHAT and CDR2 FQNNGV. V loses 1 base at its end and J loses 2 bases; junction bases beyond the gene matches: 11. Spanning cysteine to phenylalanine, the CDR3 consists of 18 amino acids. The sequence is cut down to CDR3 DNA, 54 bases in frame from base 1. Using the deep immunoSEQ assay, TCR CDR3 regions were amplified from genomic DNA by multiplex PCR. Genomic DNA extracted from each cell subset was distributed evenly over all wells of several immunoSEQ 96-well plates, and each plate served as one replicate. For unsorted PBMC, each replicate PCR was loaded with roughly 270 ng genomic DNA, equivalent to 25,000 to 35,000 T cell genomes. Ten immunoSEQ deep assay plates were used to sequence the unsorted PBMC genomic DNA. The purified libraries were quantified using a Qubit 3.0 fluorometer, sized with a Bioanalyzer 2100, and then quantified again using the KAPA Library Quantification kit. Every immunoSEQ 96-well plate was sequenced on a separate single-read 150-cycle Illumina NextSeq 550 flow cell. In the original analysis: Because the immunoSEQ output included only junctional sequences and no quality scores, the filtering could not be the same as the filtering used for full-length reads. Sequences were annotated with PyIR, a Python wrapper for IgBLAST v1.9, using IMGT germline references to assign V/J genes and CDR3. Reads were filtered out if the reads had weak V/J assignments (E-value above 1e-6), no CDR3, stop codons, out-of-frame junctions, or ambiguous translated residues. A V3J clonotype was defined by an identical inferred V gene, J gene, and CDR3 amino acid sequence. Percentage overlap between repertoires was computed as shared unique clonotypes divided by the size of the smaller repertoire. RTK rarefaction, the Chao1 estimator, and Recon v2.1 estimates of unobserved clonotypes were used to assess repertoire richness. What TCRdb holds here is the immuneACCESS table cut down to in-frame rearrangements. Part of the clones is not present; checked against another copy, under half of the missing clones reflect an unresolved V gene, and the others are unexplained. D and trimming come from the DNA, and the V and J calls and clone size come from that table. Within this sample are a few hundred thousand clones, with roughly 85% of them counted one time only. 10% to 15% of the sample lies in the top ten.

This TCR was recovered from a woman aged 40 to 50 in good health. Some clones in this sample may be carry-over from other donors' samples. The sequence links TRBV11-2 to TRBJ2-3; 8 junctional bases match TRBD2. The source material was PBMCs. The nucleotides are TGTGCCAGCAGCTTAGGGAGCGGGAGAGCAGCCTTCACAGATACGCAGTATTTT. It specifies CASSLGSGRAAFTDTQYF.